The present TCR beta chain was sequenced within a study of T cell responses to AZD1222 COVID-19 vaccine. Study as a whole: Pooled together were second doses at about 4 or about 12 weeks.

The assay was immunoSEQ multiplex PCR, and TCRdb's table has in-frame clones only and misses some. The sample has about 92,000 clones; 85% to 90% are singletons. Study-wide points: Repertoires in all cases were sampled only once the peak T cell response had passed. Following two doses of AZD1222, Spike-specific TCR breadth and depth rose. Researchers report vaccine-associated CD4 TCRs spanning spike, with dominance at 160-218 and 743-854.

Notes on this clone: Its antigen is unknown.

The source of this sequence is an adult in good health. The sample here was peripheral blood, taken on day 0 of AZD1222 vaccination.

The CDR3 nucleotides are TGTGCCAGCAGTTCTCCAGGGACCTACGAGCAGTACTTC. Protein sequence: CASSSPGTYEQYF. This sequence joins TRBV27 and TRBJ2-7; tentative D call: TRBD1 (5 bases). CDR3 length equals 13 residues. V was shortened by 4 bases and J by 2 bases, with 9 bases between the two germline ends. Per germline, CDR1 MNHEY and CDR2 SMNVEV (reference sequence).